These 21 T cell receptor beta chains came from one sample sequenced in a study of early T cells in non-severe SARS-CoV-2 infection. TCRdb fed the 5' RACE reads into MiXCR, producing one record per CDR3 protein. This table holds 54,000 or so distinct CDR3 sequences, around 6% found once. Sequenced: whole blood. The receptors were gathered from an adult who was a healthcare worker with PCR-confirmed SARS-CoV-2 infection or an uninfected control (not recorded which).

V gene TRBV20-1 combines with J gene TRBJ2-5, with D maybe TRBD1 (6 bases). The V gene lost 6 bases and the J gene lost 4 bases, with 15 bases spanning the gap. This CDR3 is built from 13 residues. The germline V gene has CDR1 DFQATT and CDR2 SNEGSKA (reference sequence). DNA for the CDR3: TGCAGTGCGCCTTTCACAGGGTCAGAGACCCAGTACTTC. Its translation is CSAPFTGSETQYF.

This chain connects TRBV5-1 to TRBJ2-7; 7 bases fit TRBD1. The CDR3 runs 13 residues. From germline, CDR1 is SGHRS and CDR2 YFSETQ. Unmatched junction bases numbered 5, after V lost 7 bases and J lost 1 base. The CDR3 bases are TGCGCCAGCGCCTCGGGACAGTCCTACGAGCAGTACTTC. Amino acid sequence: CASASGQSYEQYF.

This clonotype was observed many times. The CDR3: CSAGGTGGPYEQYF. The CDR3, as DNA: TGCAGCGCGGGGGGGACAGGGGGCCCATACGAGCAGTACTTC. The chain employs TRBV29-1 and TRBJ2-7; TRBD1 matches 12 bases. Germline-derived CDR1 and CDR2 are SQVTM and ANQGSEA. With V trimmed by 7 bases and J by 4 bases, 8 bases remained unmatched. This CDR3 has 14 residues.

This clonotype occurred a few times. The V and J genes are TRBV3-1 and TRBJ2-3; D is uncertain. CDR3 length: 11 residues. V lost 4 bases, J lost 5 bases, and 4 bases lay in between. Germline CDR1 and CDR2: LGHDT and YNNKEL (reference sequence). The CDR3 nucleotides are TGTGCCAGCAGCCGCCTAGATACGCAGTATTTT. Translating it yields CASSRLDTQYF.

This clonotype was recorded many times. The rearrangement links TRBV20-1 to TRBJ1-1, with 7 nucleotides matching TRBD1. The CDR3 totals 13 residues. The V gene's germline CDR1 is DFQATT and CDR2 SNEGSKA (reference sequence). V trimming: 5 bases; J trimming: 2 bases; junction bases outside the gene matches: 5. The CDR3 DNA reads TGCAGTGCTCTCAGGGGGGGAAACACTGAAGCTTTCTTT. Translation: CSALRGGNTEAFF.

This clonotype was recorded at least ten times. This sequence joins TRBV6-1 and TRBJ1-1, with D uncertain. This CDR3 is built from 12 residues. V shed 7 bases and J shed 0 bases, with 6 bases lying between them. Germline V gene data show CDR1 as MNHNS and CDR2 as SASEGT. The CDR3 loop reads CASTPVNTEAFF. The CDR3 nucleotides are TGTGCCAGCACCCCGGTGAACACTGAAGCTTTCTTT.

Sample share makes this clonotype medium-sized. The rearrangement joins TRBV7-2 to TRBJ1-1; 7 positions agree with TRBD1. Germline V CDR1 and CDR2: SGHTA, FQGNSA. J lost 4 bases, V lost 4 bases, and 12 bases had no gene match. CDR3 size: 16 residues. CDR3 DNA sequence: TGTGCCAGCAGCTCCCGAGGGGGCAGGGGATTCACTGAAGCTTTCTTT. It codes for CASSSRGGRGFTEAFF.

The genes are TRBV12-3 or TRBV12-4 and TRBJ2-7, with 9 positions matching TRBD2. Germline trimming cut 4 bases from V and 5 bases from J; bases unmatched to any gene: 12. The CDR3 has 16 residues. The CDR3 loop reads CASSWLAGYIGHEQYF. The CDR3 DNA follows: TGTGCCAGCAGTTGGCTAGCGGGATACATCGGTCACGAGCAGTACTTC.

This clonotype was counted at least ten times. The DNA of the CDR3 is TGTGCCAGCAGCCAAGACAGGGCCGCTGGAAACACCATATATTTT. This gives the protein CASSQDRAAGNTIYF. This chain connects TRBV7-2 to TRBJ1-3; TRBD1 matches 7 bases. V was clipped by 5 bases and J by 2 bases; unmatched bases: 6. The germline V gene encodes CDR1 SGHTA and CDR2 FQGNSA. This CDR3 spans 15 amino acids.

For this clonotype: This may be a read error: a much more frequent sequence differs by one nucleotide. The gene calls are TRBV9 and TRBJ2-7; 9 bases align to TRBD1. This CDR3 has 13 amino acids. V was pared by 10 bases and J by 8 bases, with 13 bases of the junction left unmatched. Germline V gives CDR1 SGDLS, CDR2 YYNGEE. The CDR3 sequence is CARIGQGPNKQYF. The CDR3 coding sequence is TGTGCCCGCATCGGACAGGGGCCCAACAAGCAGTACTTC.

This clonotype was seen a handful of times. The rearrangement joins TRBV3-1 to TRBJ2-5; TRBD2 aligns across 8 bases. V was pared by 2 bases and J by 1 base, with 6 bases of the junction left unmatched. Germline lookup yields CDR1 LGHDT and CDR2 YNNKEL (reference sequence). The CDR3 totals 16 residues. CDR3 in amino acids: CASSQRITSGQETQYF. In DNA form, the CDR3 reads TGTGCCAGCAGCCAACGTATTACTAGCGGCCAAGAGACCCAGTACTTC.

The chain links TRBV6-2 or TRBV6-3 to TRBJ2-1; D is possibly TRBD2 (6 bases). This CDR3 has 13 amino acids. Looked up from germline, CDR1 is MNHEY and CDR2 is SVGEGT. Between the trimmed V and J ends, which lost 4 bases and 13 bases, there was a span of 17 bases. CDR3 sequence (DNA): TGTGCCAGCAGTTCCCTCCCTAGCGCCGTACAGTTCTTC. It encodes CASSSLPSAVQFF.

DNA of the CDR3: TGTGCCAGCAGACATTCCCGGGACAGGGGCCGATTCAATCAGCCCCAGCATTTT. It specifies CASRHSRDRGRFNQPQHF. V usage is TRBV12-3 or TRBV12-4 and J usage is TRBJ1-5; TRBD1 aligns across 10 bases. The CDR3 runs to 18 residues. The trim removed 6 bases at V and 3 bases at J, leaving 14 bases unmatched.

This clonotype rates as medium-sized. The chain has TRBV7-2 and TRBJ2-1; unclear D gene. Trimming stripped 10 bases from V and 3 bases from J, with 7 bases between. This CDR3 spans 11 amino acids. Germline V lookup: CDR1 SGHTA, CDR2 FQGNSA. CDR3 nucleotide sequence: TGTGCCAACCGGATCTACAATGAGCAGTTCTTC. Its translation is CANRIYNEQFF.

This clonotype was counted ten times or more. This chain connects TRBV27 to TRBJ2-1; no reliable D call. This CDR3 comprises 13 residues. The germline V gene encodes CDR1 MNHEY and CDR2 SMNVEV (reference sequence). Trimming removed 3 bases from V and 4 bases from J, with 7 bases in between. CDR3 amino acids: CASSFGGYNEQFF. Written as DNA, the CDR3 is TGTGCCAGCAGTTTTGGCGGATACAATGAGCAGTTCTTC.

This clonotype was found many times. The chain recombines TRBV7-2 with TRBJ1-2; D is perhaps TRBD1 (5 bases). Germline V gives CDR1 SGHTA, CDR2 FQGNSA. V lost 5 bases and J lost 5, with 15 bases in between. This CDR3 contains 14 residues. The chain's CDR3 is CASSRRDAGYGYTF. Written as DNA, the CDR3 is TGTGCCAGCAGCCGCCGGGACGCAGGGTATGGCTACACCTTC.

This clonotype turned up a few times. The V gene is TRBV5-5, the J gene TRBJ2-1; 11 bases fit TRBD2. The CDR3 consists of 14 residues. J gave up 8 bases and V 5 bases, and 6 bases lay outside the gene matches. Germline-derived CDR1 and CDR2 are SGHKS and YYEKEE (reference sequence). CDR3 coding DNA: TGTGCCAGCAGACTAGCGGGAGATACACATGAGCAGTTCTTC. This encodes CASRLAGDTHEQFF.

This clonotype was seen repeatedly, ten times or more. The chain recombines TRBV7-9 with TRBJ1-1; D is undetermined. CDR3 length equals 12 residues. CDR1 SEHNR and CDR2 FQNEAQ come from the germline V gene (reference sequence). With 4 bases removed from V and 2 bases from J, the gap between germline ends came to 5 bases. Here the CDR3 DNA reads TGTGCCAGCAGCTGGGTCAACACTGAAGCTTTCTTT. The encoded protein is CASSWVNTEAFF.

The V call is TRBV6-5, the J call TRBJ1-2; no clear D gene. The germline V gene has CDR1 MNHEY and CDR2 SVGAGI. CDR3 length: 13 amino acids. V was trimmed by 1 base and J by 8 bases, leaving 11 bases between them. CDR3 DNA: TGTGCCAGCAGTTACTACCCCCTCCAGGGCTACACCTTC. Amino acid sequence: CASSYYPLQGYTF.

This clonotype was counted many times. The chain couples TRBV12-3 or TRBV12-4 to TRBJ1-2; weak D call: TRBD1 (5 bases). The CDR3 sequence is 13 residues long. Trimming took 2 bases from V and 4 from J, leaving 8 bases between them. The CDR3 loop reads CASSLTGPYGYTF. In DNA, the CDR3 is TGTGCCAGCAGTTTAACAGGTCCCTATGGCTACACCTTC.

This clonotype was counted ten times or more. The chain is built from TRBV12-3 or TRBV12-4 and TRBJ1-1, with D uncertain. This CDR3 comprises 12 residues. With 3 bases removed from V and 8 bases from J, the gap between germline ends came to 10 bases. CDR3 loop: CASSFPGREAFF. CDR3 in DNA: TGTGCCAGCAGTTTCCCGGGGAGGGAAGCTTTCTTT.